This TCR beta chain was recovered during a study of PD-L1 blockade in urothelial cancer. The time point is: peripheral blood 6 weeks after treatment start. Deletions cut 2 bases from V and 7 bases from J, with 14 bases between. The CDR3 covers 14 residues. In germline, CDR1 is SEHNR, CDR2 FQNEAQ (reference sequence). Generated by immunoSEQ multiplex PCR, the TCRdb table keeps only in-frame clones and is missing some. The repertoire holds around 26,000 clones, with approximately 77% as singletons. The genes are TRBV7-9 and TRBJ2-5; weak D call: TRBD2 (5 bases). The starting material was PBMCs, obtained around atezolizumab (anti-PD-L1) treatment. The receptor's source is a man in his 70s with urothelial cancer. The chain's CDR3 is CASSLPEAGGTQYF. The CDR3 DNA is TGTGCCAGCAGCTTACCGGAGGCCGGAGGGACCCAGTACTTC.